This T cell receptor (beta chain) appears in the sequencing data of a study of CD8 T cells in ankylosing spondylitis. Study-level findings and limits: Some of these motif variants have turned up before, in reports on reactive arthritis synovial fluid and blood.

One entry per CDR3 protein, called by TCRdb with MiXCR from the 5' RACE reads. The data contain under 400,000 distinct CDR3 sequences, 11% of them singletons. This clonotype was seen only a few times. Its cognate antigen is unknown. The specimen was blood, either unsorted or a sorted T cell fraction (not recorded which). The receptor was isolated from a female donor with ankylosing spondylitis or in good health (not recorded which).

CDR3 sequence: CASSLAPDRESYEQYF. DNA for the CDR3: TGCGCCAGCAGCTTGGCCCCTGACAGGGAATCCTACGAGCAGTACTTC. The rearrangement links TRBV5-1 to TRBJ2-7; TRBD1 matches 7 bases. The V and J ends lost 0 bases and 1 base, in that order; junction bases with no gene match: 7. CDR3 size: 16 residues. Germline CDR1 SGHRS, CDR2 YFSETQ.